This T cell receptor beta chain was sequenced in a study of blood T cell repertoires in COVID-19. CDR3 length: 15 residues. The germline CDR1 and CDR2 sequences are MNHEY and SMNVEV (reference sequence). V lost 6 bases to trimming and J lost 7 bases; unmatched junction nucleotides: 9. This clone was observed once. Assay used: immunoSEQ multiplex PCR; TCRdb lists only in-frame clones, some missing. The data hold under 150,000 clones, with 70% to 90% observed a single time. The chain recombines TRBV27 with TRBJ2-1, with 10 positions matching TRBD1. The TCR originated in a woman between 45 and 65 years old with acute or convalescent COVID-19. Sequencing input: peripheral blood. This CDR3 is CASSVPGQGWNEQFF. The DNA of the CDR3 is TGTGCCAGCAGCGTCCCGGGACAGGGGTGGAATGAGCAGTTCTTC.